This T cell receptor beta chain originates from a study of T cells in Graves' hyperthyroidism and ophthalmopathy. A lack of ophthalmopathy progression within 18 months defined stable Graves' hyperthyroidism. Pregnant or lactating patients were excluded, as were those with uncontrolled infection or other autoimmune disease. This CDR3 region has 13 residues. The V end lost 5 bases, the J end lost 5 bases, and 12 bases lay between the germline ends. The V gene's germline CDR1 is SEHNR and CDR2 FQNEAQ (reference sequence). Authors of the study amplified TCR beta CDR3 regions from RNA transcripts. HTBI primers were used for first-round RT-PCR of the TCR CDR3. TCRdb re-analysed the multiplex PCR reads in MiXCR, keeping a single row per CDR3 protein. The sample includes 360,000 or so distinct CDR3 sequences, 19% of them seen just once.

The genes are TRBV7-9 and TRBJ2-5; D is perhaps TRBD1 (5 bases). The specimen sequenced was blood. The clonotype originates from a woman under 30 with Graves' hyperthyroidism. The CDR3 spells CASSETRAETQYF. CDR3 bases: TGTGCCAGCAGCGAGACCAGGGCGGAGACCCAGTACTTC.